The present entry profiles one T cell receptor (beta chain) with its context. Its cognate antigen is unknown. This entry is derived from a study of blood T cells in healthy people across ages. This CDR3 comprises 17 residues. CDR1 and CDR2 from the germline V gene are SGHNT and YYREEE (reference sequence). Trimming cost V 0 bases and J 8 bases; bases outside gene matches: 14. Study-wide results and limits: Unsorted PBMCs ruled out conclusive naive versus antigen-experienced comparison. It was found that TCR beta diversity correlated strongly with the percentage of naive T cells. A roughly linear age-dependent decrease characterized TCR beta diversity per million T cells.

The second PCR ran about 6 to 11 cycles with a sample-barcoded 5' primer and J-beta primers. In TCRdb, the 5' RACE reads were re-called with MiXCR into one record per CDR3 protein. The table lists some 800,000 distinct CDR3 sequences, 25% of them singletons. The data were also submitted as part of a second study, on T cells of mothers and their children. In that study: Each child gave approximately 2.8 million TCR beta CDR3 reads (each mother, over 9.5 million).

The receptor was isolated from a boy aged 5-17 years in good health. This chain uses TRBV5-4 with TRBJ2-1, with TRBD1 matching over 7 bases. The sample comprised blood. The CDR3 nucleotides are TGTGCCAGCAGCTTGGCCTCGGGCAGGGGGACCTCTCATGAGCAGTTCTTC. Translating it yields CASSLASGRGTSHEQFF.